Presented here are 7 T cell receptor beta chains from one specimen sequenced in a study of blood T cell repertoires in COVID-19. Repertoires were generated with immunoSEQ multiplex PCR, while TCRdb's copy carries only in-frame clones and drops some. The table has 180,000 or so clones, about 80% seen once. Input material: peripheral blood. Receptors were obtained from a human donor with acute or convalescent COVID-19. The donor label of this sample is uncertain.

V gene TRBV29-1 combines with J gene TRBJ1-1; D not certain. The CDR3 has 15 residues. With 3 bases removed from V and 0 bases from J, the gap between germline ends came to 14 bases. The germline gives CDR1 SQVTM, CDR2 ANQGSEA. The CDR3 DNA is TGCAGCGTTGATGGGCAGTCCCCCATGAACACTGAAGCTTTCTTT. It is translated as CSVDGQSPMNTEAFF.

V usage is TRBV7-9 and J usage is TRBJ2-7; 8 bases are a match to TRBD1. The V gene end was trimmed by 5 bases and the J gene end by 1 base; junction bases not matched to a gene: 4. Germline V gives CDR1 SEHNR, CDR2 FQNEAQ (reference sequence). This CDR3 spans 14 amino acids. This chain's CDR3 is CASSRGTGSYEQYF. CDR3 sequence (DNA): TGTGCCAGCAGCCGGGGGACAGGTTCCTACGAGCAGTACTTC.

This clone was seen only a few times. The rearrangement uses TRBV7-2 and TRBJ2-7; possible D gene TRBD1, 6 bases. Germline assignment: CDR1 SGHTA and CDR2 FQGNSA. The CDR3 contains 14 residues. V was pared by 3 bases and J by 3 bases, with 12 bases between. For the CDR3, the DNA is TGTGCCAGCAGCTTCTTAGGGGGAATCTACGAGCAGTACTTC. This codes for CASSFLGGIYEQYF.

J is TRBJ2-7 and V is TRBV29-1; D gene uncertain. The CDR3 loop spans 11 amino acids. Germline CDR1 SQVTM, CDR2 ANQGSEA. V was cut by 7 bases and J by 1 base, with 8 bases left in between. The CDR3 coding sequence is TGCAGCGCCTTGTATTCCTACGAGCAGTACTTC. It specifies CSALYSYEQYF.

This clone was recorded once. The chain carries TRBV15 and TRBJ1-5, with D perhaps matching TRBD1 (5 bases). Between the trimmed V and J ends, which lost 2 bases and 7 bases, there was a span of 12 bases. CDR3 length equals 14 residues. The germline V gene encodes CDR1 LNHNV and CDR2 YYDKDF (reference sequence). Here the CDR3 reads CATSRWGRGQPQHF. CDR3 in DNA: TGTGCCACCAGCAGATGGGGGAGGGGCCAGCCCCAGCATTTT. The full variable domain, completed using reference TRBV15 and TRBJ1-5, is DAMVIQNPRYQVTQFGKPVTLSCSQTLNHNVMYWYQQKSSQAPKLLFHYYDKDFNNEADTPDNFQSRRPNTSFCFLDIRSPGLGDTAMYLCATSRWGRGQPQHFGDGTRLSIL.

The chain links TRBV7-9 to TRBJ2-5; 8 nucleotides match TRBD1. The CDR3 totals 13 residues. V lost 5 bases and J lost 5; bases outside the gene matches: 4. Germline V gene data show CDR1 as SEHNR and CDR2 as FQNEAQ (reference sequence). CDR3 in amino acids: CASSRGQGETQYF. Written as DNA, the CDR3 is TGTGCCAGCAGCCGCGGACAGGGTGAGACCCAGTACTTC.

The chain recombines TRBV28 with TRBJ2-1, with TRBD2 matching over 8 bases. After removal of 4 bases from V and 14 bases from J, the junction contained 4 bases not matched to a gene. This CDR3 is built from 11 residues. CDR1 MDHEN and CDR2 SYDVKM come from the germline V gene. CDR3 loop: CASSSDGGEFF. Written as DNA, the CDR3 is TGTGCCAGCAGTTCCGACGGGGGGGAGTTCTTC.